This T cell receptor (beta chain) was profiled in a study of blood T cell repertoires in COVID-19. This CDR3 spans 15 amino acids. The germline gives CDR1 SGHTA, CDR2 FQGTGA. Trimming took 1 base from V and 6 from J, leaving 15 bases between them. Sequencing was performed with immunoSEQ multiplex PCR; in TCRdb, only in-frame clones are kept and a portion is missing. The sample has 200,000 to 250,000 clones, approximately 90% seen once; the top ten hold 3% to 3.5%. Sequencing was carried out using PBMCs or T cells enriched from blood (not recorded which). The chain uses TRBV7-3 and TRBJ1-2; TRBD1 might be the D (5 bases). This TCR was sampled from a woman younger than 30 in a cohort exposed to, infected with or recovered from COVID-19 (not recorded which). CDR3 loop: CASSLNHQGMDGYTF. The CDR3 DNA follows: TGTGCCAGCAGCTTAAACCACCAGGGAATGGATGGCTACACCTTC. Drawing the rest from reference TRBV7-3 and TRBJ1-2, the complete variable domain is GAGVSQTPSNKVTEKGKYVELRCDPISGHTALYWYRQSLGQGPEFLIYFQGTGAADDSGLPNDRFFAVRPEGSVSTLKIQRTERGDSAVYLCASSLNHQGMDGYTFGSGTRLTVV.